This T cell receptor (beta chain) was recorded in a study of T cells expressing NK-cell markers. In the study overall: There were seven HCMV-seropositive donors and one seronegative donor among the eight sequenced.

Turning to this clonotype: The antigen remains unidentified.

The CDR3 covers 15 residues. Germline V gene sequence: CDR1 MNHEY, CDR2 SMNVEV (reference sequence). 5'RACE template switching with UMIs generated TCR beta cDNA. From its re-call of the 5' RACE reads, TCRdb lists each CDR3 protein once, without DNA. The sample table includes more than 250,000 distinct CDR3 sequences. Notes on the study in general: Specificity for HCMV among expanded NKG2C+ T cell clones was not established. The leading position in the CD3+CD56-NKG2C+ fraction of several donors also went to these clonotypes.

Specimen: blood T cells: a sorted CD56 or NKG2C T cell subset, CD4+ or CD8+ T cells, or bulk PBMC T cells (not recorded which). This clonotype originated in a man younger than 35 in good health. The gene calls are TRBV27 and TRBJ1-5; the TRBD1 assignment by TCRdb is unverifiable without DNA. CDR3 residues: CASTLVGGGNQPQHF.